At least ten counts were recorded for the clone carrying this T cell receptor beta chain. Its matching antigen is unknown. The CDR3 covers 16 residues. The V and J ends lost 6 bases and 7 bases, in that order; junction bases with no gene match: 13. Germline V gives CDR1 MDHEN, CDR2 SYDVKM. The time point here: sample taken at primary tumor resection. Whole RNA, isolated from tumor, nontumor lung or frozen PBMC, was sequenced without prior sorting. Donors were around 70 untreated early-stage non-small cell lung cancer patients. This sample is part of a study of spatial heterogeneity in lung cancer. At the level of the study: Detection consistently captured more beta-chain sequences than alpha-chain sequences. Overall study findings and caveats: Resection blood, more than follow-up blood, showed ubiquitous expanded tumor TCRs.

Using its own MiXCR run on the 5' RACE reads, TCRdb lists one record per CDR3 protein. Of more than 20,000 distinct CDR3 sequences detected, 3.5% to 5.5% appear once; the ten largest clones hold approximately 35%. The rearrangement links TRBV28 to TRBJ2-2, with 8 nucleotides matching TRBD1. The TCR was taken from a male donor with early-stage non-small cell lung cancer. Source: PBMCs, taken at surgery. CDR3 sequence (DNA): TGTGCCAGCAGCTTCATCTGGACAGGGACCGGCGGGGAGCTGTTTTTT. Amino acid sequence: CASSFIWTGTGGELFF. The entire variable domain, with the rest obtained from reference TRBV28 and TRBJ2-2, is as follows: DVKVTQSSRYLVKRTGEKVFLECVQDMDHENMFWYRQDPGLGLRLIYFSYDVKMKEKGDIPEGYSVSREKKERFSLILESASTNQTSMYLCASSFIWTGTGGELFFGEGSRLTVL.